What follows are 6 T cell receptor beta chains derived from one specimen sequenced in a study of blood T cell repertoires in COVID-19. Libraries were prepared by immunoSEQ multiplex PCR; TCRdb keeps only in-frame clonotypes and omits some of them. The sample yields approximately 310,000 clones, about nine tenths seen once. The sample was peripheral blood. The receptors come from a man aged 45 to 65 with active or convalescent COVID-19.

This chain links TRBV18 with TRBJ2-7; 7 bases are a match to TRBD1. Germline-derived CDR1 and CDR2 are KGHSH and LQKENI. The CDR3 loop spans 15 amino acids. The V and J ends lost 3 bases and 1 base, in that order; junction bases with no gene match: 6. This CDR3 reads CASSPQTGNSYEQYF. CDR3 in DNA: TGTGCCAGCTCACCGCAGACAGGGAATTCCTACGAGCAGTACTTC.

J is TRBJ2-3 and V is TRBV5-1; D is uncertain. Trimming removed 0 bases from V and 1 base from J, with 9 bases in between. The germline V gene has CDR1 SGHRS and CDR2 YFSETQ. The CDR3 is 15 amino acids. CDR3 sequence (DNA): TGCGCCAGCAGCTTGGATGGCAGGCGCACAGATACGCAGTATTTT. This translates into CASSLDGRRTDTQYF.

This sequence joins TRBV3-1 (or the pseudogene TRBV3-2) and TRBJ1-1; D might be TRBD1 (6 bases). This CDR3 is built from 17 residues. Germline V CDR1 and CDR2: LGHDT, YNNKEL (reference sequence). Trimming left V 0 bases short and J 4 bases short, with 18 bases between. CDR3 bases: TGTGCCAGCAGCCAAGATCTCGCCAGGGGTTCGGGCACTGAAGCTTTCTTT. It yields the protein CASSQDLARGSGTEAFF.

CDR3 sequence reads: CASSLGDRRRSGANVLTF. The CDR3 DNA reads TGTGCCAGCAGCTTAGGCGACCGGAGAAGGTCTGGGGCCAACGTCCTGACTTTC. The chain uses TRBV13 and TRBJ2-6; D is undetermined. V was pared by 0 bases and J by 1 base, with 13 bases between. The CDR3 is made up of 18 amino acids. CDR1 and CDR2 (germline): PRHDT, FYEKMQ (reference sequence). Supplemented by reference TRBV13 and TRBJ2-6, the full variable domain reads AAGVIQSPRHLIKEKRETATLKCYPIPRHDTVYWYQQGPGQDPQFLISFYEKMQSDKGSIPDRFSAQQFSDYHSELNMSSLELGDSALYFCASSLGDRRRSGANVLTFGAGSRLTVL.

DNA for the CDR3: TGTGCCAGCAGTGAAGTAGGCAGGGGGTATGGCTACACCTTC. It codes for CASSEVGRGYGYTF. The chain combines TRBV6-1 with TRBJ1-2, with 7 nucleotides matching TRBD1. Per the germline V gene, CDR1 is MNHNS and CDR2 is SASEGT. The CDR3 runs to 14 residues. J was trimmed by 5 bases and V by 1 base; bases with no gene match: 4.

The chain employs TRBV5-1 and TRBJ2-3; D may be TRBD2 (6 bases). The CDR3 contains 13 residues. The V and J ends lost 5 bases and 0 bases respectively, with 7 bases between them. Germline loops: CDR1 SGHRS, CDR2 YFSETQ. The CDR3 nucleotides read TGCGCCAGCAGAAGCGGGAGCACAGATACGCAGTATTTT. Translating gives CASRSGSTDTQYF.